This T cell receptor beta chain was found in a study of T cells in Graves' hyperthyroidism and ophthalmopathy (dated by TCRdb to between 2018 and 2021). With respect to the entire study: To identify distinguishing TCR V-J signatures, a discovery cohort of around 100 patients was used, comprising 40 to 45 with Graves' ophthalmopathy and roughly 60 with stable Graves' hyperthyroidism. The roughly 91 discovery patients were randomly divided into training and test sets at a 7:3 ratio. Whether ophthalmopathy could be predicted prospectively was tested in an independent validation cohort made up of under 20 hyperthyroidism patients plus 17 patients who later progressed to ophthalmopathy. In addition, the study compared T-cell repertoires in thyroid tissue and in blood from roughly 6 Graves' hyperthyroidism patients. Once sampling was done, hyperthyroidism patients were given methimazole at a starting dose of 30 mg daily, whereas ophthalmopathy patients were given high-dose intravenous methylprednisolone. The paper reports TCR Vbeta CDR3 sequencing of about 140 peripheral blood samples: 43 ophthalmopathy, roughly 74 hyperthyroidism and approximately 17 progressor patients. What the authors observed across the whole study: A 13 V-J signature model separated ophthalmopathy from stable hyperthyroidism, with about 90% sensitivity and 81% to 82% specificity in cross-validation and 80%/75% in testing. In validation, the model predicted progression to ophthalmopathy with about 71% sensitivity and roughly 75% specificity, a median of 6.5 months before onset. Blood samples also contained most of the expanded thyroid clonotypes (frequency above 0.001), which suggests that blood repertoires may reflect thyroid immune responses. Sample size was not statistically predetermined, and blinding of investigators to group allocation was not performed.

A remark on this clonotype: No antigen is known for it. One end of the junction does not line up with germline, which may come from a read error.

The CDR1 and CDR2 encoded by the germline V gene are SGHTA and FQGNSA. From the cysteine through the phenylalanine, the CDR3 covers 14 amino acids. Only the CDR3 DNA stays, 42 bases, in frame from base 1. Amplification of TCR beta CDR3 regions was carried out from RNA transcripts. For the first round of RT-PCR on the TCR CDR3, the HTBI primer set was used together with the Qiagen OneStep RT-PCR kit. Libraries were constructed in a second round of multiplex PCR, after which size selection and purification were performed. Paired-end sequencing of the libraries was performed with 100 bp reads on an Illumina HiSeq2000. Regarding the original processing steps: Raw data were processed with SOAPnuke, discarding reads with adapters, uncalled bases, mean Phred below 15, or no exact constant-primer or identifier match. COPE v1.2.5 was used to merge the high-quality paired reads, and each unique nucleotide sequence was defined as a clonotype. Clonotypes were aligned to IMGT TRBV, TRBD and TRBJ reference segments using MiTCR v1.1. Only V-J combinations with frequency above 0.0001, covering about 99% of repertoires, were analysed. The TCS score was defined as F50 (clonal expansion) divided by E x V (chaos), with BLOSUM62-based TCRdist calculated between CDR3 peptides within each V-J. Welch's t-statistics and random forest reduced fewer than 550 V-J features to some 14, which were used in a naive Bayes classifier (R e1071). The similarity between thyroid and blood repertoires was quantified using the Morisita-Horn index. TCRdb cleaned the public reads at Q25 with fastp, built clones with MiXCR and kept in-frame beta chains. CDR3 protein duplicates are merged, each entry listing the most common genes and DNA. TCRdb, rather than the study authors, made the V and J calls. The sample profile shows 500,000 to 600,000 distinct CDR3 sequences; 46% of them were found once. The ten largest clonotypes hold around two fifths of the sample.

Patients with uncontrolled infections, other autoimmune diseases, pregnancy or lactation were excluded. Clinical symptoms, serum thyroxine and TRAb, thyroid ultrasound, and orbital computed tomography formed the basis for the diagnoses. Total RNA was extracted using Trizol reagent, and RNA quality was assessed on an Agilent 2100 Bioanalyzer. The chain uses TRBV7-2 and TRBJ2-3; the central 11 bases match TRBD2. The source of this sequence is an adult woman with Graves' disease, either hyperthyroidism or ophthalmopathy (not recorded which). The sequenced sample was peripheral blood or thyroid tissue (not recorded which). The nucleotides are TGTGCCAGCAGCGTAGCGGGAGGGGTAGATACGCAGTATTTT. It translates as CASSVAGGVDTQYF.